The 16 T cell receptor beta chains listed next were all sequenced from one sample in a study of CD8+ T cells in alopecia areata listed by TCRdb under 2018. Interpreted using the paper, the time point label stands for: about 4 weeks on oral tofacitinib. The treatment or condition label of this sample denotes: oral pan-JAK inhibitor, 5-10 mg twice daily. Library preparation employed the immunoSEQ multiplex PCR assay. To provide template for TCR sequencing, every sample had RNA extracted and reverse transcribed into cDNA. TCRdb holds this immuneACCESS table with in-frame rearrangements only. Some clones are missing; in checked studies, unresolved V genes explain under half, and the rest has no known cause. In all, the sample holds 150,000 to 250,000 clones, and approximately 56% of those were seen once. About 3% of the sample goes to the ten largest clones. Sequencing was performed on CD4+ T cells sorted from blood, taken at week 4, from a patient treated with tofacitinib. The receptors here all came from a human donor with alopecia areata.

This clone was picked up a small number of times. CDR3 bases: TGTGCCAGCAGTGAGGCCCACCGGAGTTGGAAACTGTTTTTT. It is translated as CASSEAHRSWKLFF. V usage is TRBV25-1 and J usage is TRBJ1-4; D is uncertain. This CDR3 region has 14 residues. The V gene lost 3 bases and the J gene lost 11 bases, with 16 bases spanning the gap. In germline, CDR1 is MGHDK, CDR2 SYGVNS.

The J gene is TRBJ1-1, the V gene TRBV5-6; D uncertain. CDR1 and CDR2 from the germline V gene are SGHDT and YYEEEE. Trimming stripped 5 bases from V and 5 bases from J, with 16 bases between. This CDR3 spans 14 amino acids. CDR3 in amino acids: CASRRWAVPTEAFF. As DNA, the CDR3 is TGTGCCAGCAGAAGGTGGGCGGTGCCGACTGAAGCTTTCTTT.

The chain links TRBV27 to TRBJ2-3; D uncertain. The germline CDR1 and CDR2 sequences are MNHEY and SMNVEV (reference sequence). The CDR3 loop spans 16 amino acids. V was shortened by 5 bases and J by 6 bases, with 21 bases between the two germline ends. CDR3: CASSKTGYLAQDTQYF. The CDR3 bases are TGTGCCAGCAGTAAGACTGGGTACTTAGCACAGGATACGCAGTATTTT.

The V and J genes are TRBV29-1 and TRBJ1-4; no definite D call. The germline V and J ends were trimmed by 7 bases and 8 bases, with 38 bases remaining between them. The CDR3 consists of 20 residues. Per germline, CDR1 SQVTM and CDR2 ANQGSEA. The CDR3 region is CSGLQHEYSPTYKITEKLFF. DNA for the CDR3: TGCAGCGGCCTTCAACACGAGTATTCGCCTACATATAAAATAACCGAAAAACTGTTTTTT.

The CDR3 nucleotides read TGTGCCAGCAGCGCATCGACCCATTGGGGTGGGACTGAAGCTTTCTTT. This codes for CASSASTHWGGTEAFF. The chain recombines TRBV9 with TRBJ1-1; no reliable D call. The ends were cut back, 3 bases at V and 5 bases at J, with 20 bases in the middle. The CDR3 is made up of 16 amino acids. Germline loops: CDR1 SGDLS, CDR2 YYNGEE.

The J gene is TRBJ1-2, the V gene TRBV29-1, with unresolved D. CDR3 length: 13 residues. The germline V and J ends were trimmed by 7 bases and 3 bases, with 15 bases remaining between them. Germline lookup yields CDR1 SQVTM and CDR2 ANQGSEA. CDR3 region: CSASPGLDYGYTF. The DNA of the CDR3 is TGCAGCGCCTCTCCCGGGCTAGACTATGGCTACACCTTC.

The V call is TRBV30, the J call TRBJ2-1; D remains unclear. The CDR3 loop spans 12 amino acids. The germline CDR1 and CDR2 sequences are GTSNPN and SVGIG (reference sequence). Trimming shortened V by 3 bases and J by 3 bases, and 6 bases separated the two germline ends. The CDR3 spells CAWRRVYNEQFF. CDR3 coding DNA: TGTGCCTGGAGACGCGTCTACAATGAGCAGTTCTTC.

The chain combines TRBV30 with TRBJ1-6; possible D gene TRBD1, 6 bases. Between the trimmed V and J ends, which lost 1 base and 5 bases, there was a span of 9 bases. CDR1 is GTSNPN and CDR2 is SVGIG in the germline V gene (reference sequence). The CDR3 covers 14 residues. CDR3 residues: CAWSAGQDNSPLHF. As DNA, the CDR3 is TGTGCCTGGAGTGCGGGACAAGATAATTCACCCCTCCACTTT. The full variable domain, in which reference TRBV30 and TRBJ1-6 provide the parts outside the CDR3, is SQTIHQWPATLVQPVGSPLSLECTVEGTSNPNLYWYRQAAGRGLQLLFYSVGIGQISSEVPQNLSASRPQDRQFILSSKKLLLSDSGFYLCAWSAGQDNSPLHFGNGTRLTVT.

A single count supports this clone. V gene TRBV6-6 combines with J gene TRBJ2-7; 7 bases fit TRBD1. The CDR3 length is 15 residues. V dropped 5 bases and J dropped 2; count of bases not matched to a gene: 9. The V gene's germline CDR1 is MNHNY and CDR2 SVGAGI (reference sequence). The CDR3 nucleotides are TGTGCCAGCAGTACGGGACAGCTACTCCCCTACGAGCAGTACTTC. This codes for CASSTGQLLPYEQYF.

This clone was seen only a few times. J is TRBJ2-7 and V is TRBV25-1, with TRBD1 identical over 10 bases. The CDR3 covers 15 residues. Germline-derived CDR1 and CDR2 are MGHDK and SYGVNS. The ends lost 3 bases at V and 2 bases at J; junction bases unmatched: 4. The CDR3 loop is CASSDTGTGAYEQYF. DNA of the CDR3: TGTGCCAGCAGTGACACCGGGACAGGGGCCTACGAGCAGTACTTC.

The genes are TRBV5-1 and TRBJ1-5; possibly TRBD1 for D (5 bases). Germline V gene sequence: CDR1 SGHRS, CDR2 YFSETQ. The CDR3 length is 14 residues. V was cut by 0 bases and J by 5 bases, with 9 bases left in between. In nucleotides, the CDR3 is TGCGCCAGCAGCTTGGTTGCGGGACATCAGCCCCAGCATTTT. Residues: CASSLVAGHQPQHF.

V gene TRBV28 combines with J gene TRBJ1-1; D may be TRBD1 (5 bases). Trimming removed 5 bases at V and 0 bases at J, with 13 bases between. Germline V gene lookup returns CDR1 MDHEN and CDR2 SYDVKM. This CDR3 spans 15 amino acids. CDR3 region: CASSPIGTVNTEAFF. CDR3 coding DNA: TGTGCCAGCAGTCCTATCGGGACTGTGAACACTGAAGCTTTCTTT.

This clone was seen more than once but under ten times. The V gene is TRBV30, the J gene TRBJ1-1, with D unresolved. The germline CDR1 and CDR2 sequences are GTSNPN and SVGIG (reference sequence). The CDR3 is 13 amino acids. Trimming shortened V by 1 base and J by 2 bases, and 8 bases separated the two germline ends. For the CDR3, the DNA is TGTGCCTGGAGTGGGGTGGATAACACTGAAGCTTTCTTT. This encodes CAWSGVDNTEAFF.

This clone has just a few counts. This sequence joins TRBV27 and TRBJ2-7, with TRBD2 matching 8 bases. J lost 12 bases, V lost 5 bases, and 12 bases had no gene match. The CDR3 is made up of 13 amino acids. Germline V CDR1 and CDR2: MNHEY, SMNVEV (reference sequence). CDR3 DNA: TGTGCCAGCAGTCCCGACCGGGGGGGAGCGGCGTACTTC. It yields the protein CASSPDRGGAAYF.

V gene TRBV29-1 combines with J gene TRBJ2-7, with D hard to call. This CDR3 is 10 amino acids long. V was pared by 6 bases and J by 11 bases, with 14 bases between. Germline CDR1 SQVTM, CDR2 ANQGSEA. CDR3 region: CSVRFDLEYF. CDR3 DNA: TGCAGCGTCCGGTTCGACCTCGAGTACTTC.

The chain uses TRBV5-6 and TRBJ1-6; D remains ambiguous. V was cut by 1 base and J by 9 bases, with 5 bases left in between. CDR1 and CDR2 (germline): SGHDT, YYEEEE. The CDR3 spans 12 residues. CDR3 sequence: CASSLTVSPLHF. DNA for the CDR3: TGTGCCAGCAGCTTGACAGTTTCACCCCTCCACTTT.